This T cell receptor beta chain appears in the sequencing data of a study of blood T cells in healthy people across ages. Together with a sample-barcoded 5' primer, a J-beta primer mix was included in a second PCR lasting about 7 to 11 cycles. TCRdb reprocessed the 5' RACE reads with MiXCR, giving one entry per CDR3 protein. The sample contains approximately 800,000 distinct CDR3 sequences, approximately 67% of which appear only once. Findings of the study overall: Unsorted PBMC input precluded a conclusive naive versus antigen-experienced comparison.

This CDR3 contains 15 residues. Germline CDR1 SGHVS, CDR2 FNYEAQ. The ends were cut back, 4 bases at V and 1 base at J, with 14 bases in the middle. About this clonotype itself: As yet, its antigen is unknown.

The specimen sequenced was blood. The clonotype comes from a man younger than 45 in good health. The chain recombines TRBV7-6 with TRBJ2-7; possible D gene TRBD2, 7 bases. CDR3 DNA sequence: TGTGCCAGCAGCTCGGGGGGCGCTGAATCCTACGAGCAGTACTTC. Its protein product is CASSSGGAESYEQYF.